This entry is about one T cell receptor beta chain. They ran version v3.0 of the immunoSEQ assay at survey level. Clones were read by immunoSEQ multiplex PCR, and TCRdb kept only the in-frame ones, dropping some. The sample consists of fewer than 35,000 clones, roughly 85% of them appearing once. The germline V and J ends were trimmed by 5 bases and 2 bases, with 19 bases remaining between them. CDR1 is SGHVS, CDR2 FNYEAQ, per germline. This CDR3 has 16 amino acids. These data are taken from a study of long-term antiretroviral therapy in people with HIV. The rearrangement joins TRBV7-6 to TRBJ2-7, with D tentatively TRBD2 (5 bases). This TCR was recovered from a young man with HIV. The sample in question was unsorted PBMCs, obtained about 3.3 years after starting antiretroviral therapy. The CDR3 is CASSPTRPGIAYEQYF. CDR3 nucleotide sequence: TGTGCCAGCAGCCCAACAAGACCGGGAATCGCCTACGAGCAGTACTTC.